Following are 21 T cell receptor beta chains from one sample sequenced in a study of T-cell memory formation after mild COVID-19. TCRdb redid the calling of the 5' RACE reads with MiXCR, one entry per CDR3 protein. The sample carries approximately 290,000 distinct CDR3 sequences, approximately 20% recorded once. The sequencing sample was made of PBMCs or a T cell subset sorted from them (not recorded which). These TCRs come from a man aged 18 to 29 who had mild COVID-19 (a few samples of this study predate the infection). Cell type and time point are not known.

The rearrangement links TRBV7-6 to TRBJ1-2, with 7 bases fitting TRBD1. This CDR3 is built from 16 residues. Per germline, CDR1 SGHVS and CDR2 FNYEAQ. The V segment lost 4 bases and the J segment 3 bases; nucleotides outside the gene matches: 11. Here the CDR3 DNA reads TGTGCCAGCAGCTCCCCCCCTGGCCAGGGGGACTATGGCTACACCTTC. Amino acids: CASSSPPGQGDYGYTF. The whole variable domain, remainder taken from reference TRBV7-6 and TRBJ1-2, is GAGVSQSPRYKVTKRGQDVALRCDPISGHVSLYWYRQALGQGPEFLTYFNYEAQQDKSGLPNDRFSAERPEGSISTLTIQRTEQRDSAMYRCASSSPPGQGDYGYTFGSGTRLTVV.

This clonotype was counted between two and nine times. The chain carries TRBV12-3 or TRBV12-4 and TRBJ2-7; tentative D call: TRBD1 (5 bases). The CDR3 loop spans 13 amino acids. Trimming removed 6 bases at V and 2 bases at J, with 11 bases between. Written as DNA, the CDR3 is TGTGCCAGCAGCCGTGACAGCGCCTACGAGCAGTACTTC. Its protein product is CASSRDSAYEQYF.

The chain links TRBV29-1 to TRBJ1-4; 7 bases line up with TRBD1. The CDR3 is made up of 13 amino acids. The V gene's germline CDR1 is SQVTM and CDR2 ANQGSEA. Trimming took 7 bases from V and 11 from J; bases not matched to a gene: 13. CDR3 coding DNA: TGCAGCGCTATGGACAGGTCGAAGTGGAAACTGTTTTTT. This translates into CSAMDRSKWKLFF. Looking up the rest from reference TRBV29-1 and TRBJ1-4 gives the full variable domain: SAVISQKPSRDICQRGTSLTIQCQVDSQVTMMFWYRQQPGQSLTLIATANQGSEATYESGFVIDKFPISRPNLTFSTLTVSNMSPEDSSIYLCSAMDRSKWKLFFGSGTQLSVL.

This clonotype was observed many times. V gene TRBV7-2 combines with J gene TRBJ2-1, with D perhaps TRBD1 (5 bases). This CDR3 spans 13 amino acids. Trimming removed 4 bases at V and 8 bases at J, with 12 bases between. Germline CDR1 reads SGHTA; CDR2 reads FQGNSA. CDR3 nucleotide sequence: TGTGCCAGCAGCTCCCAGCCAGGGTATGAGCAGTTCTTC. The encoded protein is CASSSQPGYEQFF.

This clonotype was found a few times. CDR3 in DNA: TGTGCCAGCAGCCGACAGGTGAACACTGAAGCTTTCTTT. Amino acids: CASSRQVNTEAFF. V is TRBV7-2 and J is TRBJ1-1; possibly TRBD1 for D (6 bases). V lost 5 bases and J 0 bases, leaving 7 bases between the germline ends. Looked up from germline, CDR1 is SGHTA and CDR2 is FQGNSA. The CDR3 runs 13 residues.

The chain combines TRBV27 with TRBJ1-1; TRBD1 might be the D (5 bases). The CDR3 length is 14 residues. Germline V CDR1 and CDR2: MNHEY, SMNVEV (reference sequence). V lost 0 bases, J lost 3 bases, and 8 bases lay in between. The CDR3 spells CASSLSGAHTEAFF. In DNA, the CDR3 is TGTGCCAGCAGTTTATCAGGGGCCCACACTGAAGCTTTCTTT.

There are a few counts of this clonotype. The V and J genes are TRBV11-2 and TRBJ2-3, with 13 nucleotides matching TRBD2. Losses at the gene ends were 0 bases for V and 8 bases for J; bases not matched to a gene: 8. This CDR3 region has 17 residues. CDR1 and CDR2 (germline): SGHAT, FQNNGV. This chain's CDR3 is CASSLEVGLAGAGTQYF. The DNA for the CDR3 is TGTGCCAGCAGCTTAGAGGTTGGACTAGCGGGGGCGGGTACGCAGTATTTT.

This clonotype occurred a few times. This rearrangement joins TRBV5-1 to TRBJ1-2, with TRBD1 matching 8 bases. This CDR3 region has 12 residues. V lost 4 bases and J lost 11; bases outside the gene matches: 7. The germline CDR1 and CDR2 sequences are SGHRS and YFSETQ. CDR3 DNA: TGCGCCAGCAGCACGGGACAGGACCAATACACCTTC. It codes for CASSTGQDQYTF.

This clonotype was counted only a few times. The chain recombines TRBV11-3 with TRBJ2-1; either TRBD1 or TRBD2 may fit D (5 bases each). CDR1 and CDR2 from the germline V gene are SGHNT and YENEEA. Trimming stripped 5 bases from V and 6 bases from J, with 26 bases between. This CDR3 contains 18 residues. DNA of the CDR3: TGTGCCAGCAGCCCCCCGGCCCGGGCAGGGAGTCTCTGCAATGAGCAGTTCTTC. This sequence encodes CASSPPARAGSLCNEQFF.

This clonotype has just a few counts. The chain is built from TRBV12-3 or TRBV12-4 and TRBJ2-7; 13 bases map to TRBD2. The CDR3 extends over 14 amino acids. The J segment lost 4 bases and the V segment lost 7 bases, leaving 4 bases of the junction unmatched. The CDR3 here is CASTSTSGGYEQYF. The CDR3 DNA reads TGTGCCAGCACCTCGACTAGCGGGGGGTACGAGCAGTACTTC.

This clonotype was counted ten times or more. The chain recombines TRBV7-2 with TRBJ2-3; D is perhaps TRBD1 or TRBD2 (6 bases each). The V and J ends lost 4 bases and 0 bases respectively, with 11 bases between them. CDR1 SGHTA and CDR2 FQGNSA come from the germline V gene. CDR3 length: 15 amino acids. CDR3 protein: CASSSLGGSTDTQYF. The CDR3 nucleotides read TGTGCCAGCAGCTCCTTGGGGGGCAGCACAGATACGCAGTATTTT.

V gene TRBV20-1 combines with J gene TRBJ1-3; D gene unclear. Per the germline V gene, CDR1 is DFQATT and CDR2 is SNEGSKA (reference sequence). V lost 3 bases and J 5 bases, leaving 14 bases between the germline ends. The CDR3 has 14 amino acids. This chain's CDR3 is CSARGRGGRNTIYF. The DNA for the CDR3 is TGCAGTGCTAGGGGCCGGGGTGGAAGAAACACCATATATTTT.

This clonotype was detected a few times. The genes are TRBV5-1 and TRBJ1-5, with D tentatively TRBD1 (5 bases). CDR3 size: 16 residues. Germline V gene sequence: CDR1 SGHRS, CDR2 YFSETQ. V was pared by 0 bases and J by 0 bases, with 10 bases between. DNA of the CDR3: TGCGCCAGCAGCTTGGCTCCGGGGGGTAGCAATCAGCCCCAGCATTTT. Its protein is CASSLAPGGSNQPQHF.

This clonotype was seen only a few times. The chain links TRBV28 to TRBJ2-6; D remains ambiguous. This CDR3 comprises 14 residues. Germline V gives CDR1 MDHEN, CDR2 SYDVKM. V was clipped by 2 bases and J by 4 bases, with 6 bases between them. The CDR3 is CASSLAMGANVLTF. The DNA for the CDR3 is TGTGCCAGCAGTTTAGCAATGGGGGCCAACGTCCTGACTTTC.

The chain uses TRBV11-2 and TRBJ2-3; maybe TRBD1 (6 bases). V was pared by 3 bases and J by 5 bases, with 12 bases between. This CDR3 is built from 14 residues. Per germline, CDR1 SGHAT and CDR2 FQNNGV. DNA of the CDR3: TGTGCCAGCAGCTTGCAGGGGAAGGAAGATACGCAGTATTTT. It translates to CASSLQGKEDTQYF. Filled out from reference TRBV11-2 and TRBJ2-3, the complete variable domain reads EAGVAQSPRYKIIEKRQSVAFWCNPISGHATLYWYQQILGQGPKLLIQFQNNGVVDDSQLPKDRFSAERLKGVDSTLKIQPAKLEDSAVYLCASSLQGKEDTQYFGPGTRLTVL.

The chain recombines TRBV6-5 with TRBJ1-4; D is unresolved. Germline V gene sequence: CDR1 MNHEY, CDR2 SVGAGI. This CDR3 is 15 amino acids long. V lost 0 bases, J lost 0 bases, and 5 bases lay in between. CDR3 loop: CASSYSGSTNEKLFF. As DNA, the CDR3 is TGTGCCAGCAGTTACTCGGGATCAACTAATGAAAAACTGTTTTTT.

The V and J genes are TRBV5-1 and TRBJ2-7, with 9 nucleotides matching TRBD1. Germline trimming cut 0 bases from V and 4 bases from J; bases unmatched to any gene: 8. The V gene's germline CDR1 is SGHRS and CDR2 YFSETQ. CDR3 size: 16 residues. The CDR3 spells CASSLGPTGTGYEQYV. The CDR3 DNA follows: TGCGCCAGCAGCTTGGGTCCCACCGGGACAGGGTACGAGCAGTACGTC.

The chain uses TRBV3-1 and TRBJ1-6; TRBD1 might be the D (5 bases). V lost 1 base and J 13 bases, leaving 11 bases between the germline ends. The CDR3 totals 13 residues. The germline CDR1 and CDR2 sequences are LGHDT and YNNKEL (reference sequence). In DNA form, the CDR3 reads TGTGCCAGCAGCCAAGTGAGGGACCTTCCCCTCCACTTT. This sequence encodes CASSQVRDLPLHF.

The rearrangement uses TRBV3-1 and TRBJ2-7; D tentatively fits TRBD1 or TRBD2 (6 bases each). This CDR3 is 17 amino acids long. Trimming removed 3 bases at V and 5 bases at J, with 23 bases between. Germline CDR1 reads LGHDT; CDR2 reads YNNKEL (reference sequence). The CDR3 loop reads CASSHSRGGRKVHEQYV. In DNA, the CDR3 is TGTGCCAGCAGCCACTCCAGAGGGGGGCGCAAGGTCCACGAGCAGTACGTC.

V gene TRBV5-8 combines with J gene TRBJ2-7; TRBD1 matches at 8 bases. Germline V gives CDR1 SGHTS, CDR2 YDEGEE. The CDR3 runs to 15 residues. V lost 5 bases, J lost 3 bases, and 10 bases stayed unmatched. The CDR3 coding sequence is TGTGCCAGCAGTCTTGACAGGGGTCTTATCTACGAGCAGTACTTC. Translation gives CASSLDRGLIYEQYF.

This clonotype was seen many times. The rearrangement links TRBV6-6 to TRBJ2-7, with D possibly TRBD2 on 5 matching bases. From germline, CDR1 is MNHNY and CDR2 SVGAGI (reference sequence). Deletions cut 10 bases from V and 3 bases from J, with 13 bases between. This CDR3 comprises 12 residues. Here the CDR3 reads CATFAGLYEQYF. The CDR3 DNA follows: TGTGCCACCTTCGCGGGCCTCTACGAGCAGTACTTC.